This T cell receptor beta chain is from a study of human T cells and chemical hapten exposure. This clonotype was observed a few times. MiXCR was run by TCRdb on the RACE reads, yielding one entry per CDR3 protein. The profile shows nearly 95,000 distinct CDR3 sequences, 8% to 13% of them singletons. Looked up from germline, CDR1 is MGHDK and CDR2 is SYGVNS. The ends were cut back, 2 bases at V and 2 bases at J, with 10 bases in the middle. CDR3 length: 14 residues. The time point denotes: patch test 2, 6 weeks after DPC sensitization. The treatment was: therapeutic diphenylcyclopropenone sensitization with weekly scalp DPC.

The chain combines TRBV25-1 with TRBJ2-7, with D possibly TRBD1 on 5 matching bases. Sequences were derived from whole blood, sampled in connection with sensitization to the hapten diphenylcyclopropenone (DPC). The TCR comes from a man aged 40-55 years with alopecia areata. Some clones in this sample may be carry-over from other donors' samples. CDR3 region: CASSEGRAPYEQYF. Written as DNA, the CDR3 is TGTGCCAGCAGTGAAGGCAGGGCCCCCTACGAGCAGTACTTC.